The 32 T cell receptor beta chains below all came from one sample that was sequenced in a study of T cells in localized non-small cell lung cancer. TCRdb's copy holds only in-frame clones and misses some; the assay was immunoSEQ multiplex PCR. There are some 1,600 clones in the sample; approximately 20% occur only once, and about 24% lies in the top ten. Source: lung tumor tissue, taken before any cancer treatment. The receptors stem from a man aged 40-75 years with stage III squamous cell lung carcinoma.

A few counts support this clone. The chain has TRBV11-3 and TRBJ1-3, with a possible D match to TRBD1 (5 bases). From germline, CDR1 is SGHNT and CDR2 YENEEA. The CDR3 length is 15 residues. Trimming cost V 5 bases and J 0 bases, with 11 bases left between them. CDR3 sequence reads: CASSLRGYSGNTIYF. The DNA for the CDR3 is TGTGCCAGCAGCCTAAGGGGATACTCTGGAAACACCATATATTTT.

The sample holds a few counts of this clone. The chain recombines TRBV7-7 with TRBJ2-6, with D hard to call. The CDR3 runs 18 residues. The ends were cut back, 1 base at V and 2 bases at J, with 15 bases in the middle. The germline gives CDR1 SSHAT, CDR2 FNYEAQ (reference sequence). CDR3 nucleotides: TGTGCCAGCAGCTTAGAGACCATAATAAAACCTGGGGCCAACGTCCTGACTTTC. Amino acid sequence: CASSLETIIKPGANVLTF.

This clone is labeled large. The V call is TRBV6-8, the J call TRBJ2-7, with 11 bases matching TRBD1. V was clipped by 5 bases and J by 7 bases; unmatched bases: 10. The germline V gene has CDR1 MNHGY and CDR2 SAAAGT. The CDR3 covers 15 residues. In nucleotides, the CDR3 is TGTGCCAGCAGTGCAGGGACAGGGGGTGTTTATGAGCAGTACTTC. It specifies CASSAGTGGVYEQYF.

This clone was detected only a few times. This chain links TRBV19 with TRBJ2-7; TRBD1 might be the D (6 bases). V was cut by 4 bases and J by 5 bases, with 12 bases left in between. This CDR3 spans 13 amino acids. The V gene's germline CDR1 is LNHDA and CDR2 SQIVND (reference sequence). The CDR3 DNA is TGTGCCAGTAGTACCCCACAGGGACACGAGCAGTACTTC. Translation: CASSTPQGHEQYF. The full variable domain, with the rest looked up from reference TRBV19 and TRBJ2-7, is DGGITQSPKYLFRKEGQNVTLSCEQNLNHDAMYWYRQDPGQGLRLIYYSQIVNDFQKGDIAEGYSVSREKKESFPLTVTSAQKNPTAFYLCASSTPQGHEQYFGPGTRLTVT.

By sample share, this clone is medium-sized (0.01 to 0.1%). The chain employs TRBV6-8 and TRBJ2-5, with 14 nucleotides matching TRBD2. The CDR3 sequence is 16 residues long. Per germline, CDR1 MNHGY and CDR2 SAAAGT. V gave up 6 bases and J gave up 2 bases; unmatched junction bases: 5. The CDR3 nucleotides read TGTGCCAGCAGCCTAAGACTAGCGGGGGGGCAAGAGACCCAGTACTTC. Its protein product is CASSLRLAGGQETQYF.

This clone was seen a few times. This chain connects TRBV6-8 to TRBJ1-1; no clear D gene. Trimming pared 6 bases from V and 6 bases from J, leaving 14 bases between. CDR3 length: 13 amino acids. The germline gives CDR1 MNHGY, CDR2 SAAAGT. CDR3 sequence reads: CASSQRVSAEAFF. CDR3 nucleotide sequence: TGTGCCAGCAGCCAACGGGTCTCAGCTGAAGCTTTCTTT.

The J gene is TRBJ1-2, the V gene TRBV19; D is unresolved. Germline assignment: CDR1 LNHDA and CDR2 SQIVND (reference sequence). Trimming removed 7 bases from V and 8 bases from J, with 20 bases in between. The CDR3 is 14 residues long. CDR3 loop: CASISTRRAEGYTF. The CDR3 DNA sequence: TGTGCCAGTATATCAACCCGCCGGGCCGAAGGCTACACCTTC.

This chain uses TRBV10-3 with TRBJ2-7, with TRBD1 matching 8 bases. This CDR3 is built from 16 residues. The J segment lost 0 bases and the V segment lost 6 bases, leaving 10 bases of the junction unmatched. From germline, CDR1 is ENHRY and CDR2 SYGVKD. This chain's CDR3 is CAIRDQGAISSYEQYF. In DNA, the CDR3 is TGTGCCATCAGGGACCAGGGGGCTATCAGCTCCTACGAGCAGTACTTC.

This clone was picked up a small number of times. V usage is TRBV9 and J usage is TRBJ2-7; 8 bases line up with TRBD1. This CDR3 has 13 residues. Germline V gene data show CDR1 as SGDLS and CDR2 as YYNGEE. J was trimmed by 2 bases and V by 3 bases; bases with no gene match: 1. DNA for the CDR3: TGTGCCAGCAGCGAGGGACAGGCCTACGAGCAGTACTTC. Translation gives CASSEGQAYEQYF.

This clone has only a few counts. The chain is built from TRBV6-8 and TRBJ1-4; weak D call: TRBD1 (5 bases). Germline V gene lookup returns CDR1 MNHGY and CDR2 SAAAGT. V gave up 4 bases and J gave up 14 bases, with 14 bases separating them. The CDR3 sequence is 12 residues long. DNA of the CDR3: TGTGCCAGCAGTTTAAATCAGGGACGGCTGTTTTTT. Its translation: CASSLNQGRLFF.

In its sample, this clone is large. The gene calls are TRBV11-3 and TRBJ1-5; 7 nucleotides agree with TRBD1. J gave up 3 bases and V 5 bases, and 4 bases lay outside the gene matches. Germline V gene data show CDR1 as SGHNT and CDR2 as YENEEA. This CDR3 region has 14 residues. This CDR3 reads CASSRDRDNQPQHF. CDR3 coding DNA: TGTGCCAGCAGCCGCGACAGGGACAATCAGCCCCAGCATTTT. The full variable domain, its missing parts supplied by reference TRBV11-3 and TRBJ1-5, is EAGVVQSPRYKIIEKKQPVAFWCNPISGHNTLYWYLQNLGQGPELLIRYENEEAVDDSQLPKDRFSAERLKGVDSTLKIQPAELGDSAVYLCASSRDRDNQPQHFGDGTRLSIL.

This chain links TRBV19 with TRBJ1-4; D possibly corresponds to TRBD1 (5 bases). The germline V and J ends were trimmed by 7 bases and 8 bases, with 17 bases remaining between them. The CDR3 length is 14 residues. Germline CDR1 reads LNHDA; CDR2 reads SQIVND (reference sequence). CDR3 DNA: TGTGCCAGTACCCTTCGGGGGGATGGGGAAAAACTGTTTTTT. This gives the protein CASTLRGDGEKLFF.

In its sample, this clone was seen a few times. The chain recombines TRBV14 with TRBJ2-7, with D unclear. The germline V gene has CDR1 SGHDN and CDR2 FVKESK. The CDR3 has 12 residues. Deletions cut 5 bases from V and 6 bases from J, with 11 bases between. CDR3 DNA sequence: TGTGCCAGCAGCTCCCAGCGACGCGAGCAGTACTTC. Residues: CASSSQRREQYF. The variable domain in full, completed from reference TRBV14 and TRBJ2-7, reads EAGVTQFPSHSVIEKGQTVTLRCDPISGHDNLYWYRRVMGKEIKFLLHFVKESKQDESGMPNNRFLAERTGGTYSTLKVQPAELEDSGVYFCASSSQRREQYFGPGTRLTVT.

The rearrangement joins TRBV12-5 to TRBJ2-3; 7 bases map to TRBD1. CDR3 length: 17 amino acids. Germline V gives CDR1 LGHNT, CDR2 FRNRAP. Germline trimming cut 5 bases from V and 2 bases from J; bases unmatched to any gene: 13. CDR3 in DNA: TGTGCTAGTGGTACGTTACAGACAGGGTGGTCCACAGATACGCAGTATTTT. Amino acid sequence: CASGTLQTGWSTDTQYF. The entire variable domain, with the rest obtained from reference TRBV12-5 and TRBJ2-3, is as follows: DARVTQTPRHKVTEMGQEVTMRCQPILGHNTVFWYRQTMMQGLELLAYFRNRAPLDDSGMPKDRFSAEMPDATLATLKIQPSEPRDSAVYFCASGTLQTGWSTDTQYFGPGTRLTVL.

The CDR3 loop reads CASSLPQGVNTEAFF. CDR3 nucleotide sequence: TGTGCCAGCAGCTTACCCCAGGGGGTTAACACTGAAGCTTTCTTT. The J gene is TRBJ1-1, the V gene TRBV7-6, with 7 bases aligning to TRBD1. The trim removed 2 bases at V and 2 bases at J, leaving 5 bases unmatched. In germline, CDR1 is SGHVS, CDR2 FNYEAQ. This CDR3 is 15 amino acids long.

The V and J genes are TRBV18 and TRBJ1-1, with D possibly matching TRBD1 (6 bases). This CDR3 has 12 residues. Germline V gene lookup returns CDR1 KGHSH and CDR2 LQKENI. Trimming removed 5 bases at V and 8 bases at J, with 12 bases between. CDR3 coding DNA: TGTGCCAGCTCAGCAGGGGCCTACGAAGCTTTCTTT. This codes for CASSAGAYEAFF. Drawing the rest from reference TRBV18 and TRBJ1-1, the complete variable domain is NAGVMQNPRHLVRRRGQEARLRCSPMKGHSHVYWYRQLPEEGLKFMVYLQKENIIDESGMPKERFSAEFPKEGPSILRIQQVVRGDSAAYFCASSAGAYEAFFGQGTRLTVV.

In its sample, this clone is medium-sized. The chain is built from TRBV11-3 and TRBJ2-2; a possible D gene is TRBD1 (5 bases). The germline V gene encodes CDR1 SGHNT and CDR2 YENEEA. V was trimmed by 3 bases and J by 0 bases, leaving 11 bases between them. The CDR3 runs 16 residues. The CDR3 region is CASSLFRAANTGELFF. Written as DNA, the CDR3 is TGTGCCAGCAGCTTGTTCAGGGCCGCGAACACCGGGGAGCTGTTTTTT.

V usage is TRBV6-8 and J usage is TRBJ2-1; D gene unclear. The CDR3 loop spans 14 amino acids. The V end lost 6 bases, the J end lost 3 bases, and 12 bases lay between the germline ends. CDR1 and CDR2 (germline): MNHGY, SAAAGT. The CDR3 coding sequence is TGTGCCAGCAGAGCCTCGGAGATCTACAATGAGCAGTTCTTC. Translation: CASRASEIYNEQFF.

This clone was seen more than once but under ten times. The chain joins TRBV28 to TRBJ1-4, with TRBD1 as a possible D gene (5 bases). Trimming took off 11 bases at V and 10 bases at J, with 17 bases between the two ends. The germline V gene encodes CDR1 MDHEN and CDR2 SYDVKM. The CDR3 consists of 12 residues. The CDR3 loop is CAGAGQRGKLFF. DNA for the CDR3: TGTGCCGGAGCGGGGCAGAGGGGAAAACTGTTTTTT. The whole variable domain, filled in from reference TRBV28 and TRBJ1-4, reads DVKVTQSSRYLVKRTGEKVFLECVQDMDHENMFWYRQDPGLGLRLIYFSYDVKMKEKGDIPEGYSVSREKKERFSLILESASTNQTSMYLCAGAGQRGKLFFGSGTQLSVL.

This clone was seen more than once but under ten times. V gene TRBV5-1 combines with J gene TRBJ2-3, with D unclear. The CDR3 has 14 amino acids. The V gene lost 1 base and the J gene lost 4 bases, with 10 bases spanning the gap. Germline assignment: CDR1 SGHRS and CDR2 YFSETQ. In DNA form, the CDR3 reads TGCGCCAGCAGCTTGCAGAGACTTTCAGATACGCAGTATTTT. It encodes CASSLQRLSDTQYF.

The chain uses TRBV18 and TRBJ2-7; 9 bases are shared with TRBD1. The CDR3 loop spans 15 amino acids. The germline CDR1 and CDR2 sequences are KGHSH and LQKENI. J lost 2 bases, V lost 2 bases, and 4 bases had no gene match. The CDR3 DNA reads TGTGCCAGCTCACCAAGGACAGGGGCCACCTACGAGCAGTACTTC. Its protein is CASSPRTGATYEQYF.

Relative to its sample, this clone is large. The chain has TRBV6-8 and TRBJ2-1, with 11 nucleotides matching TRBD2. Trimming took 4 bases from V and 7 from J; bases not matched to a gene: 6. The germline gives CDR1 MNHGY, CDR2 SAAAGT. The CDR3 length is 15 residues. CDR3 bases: TGTGCCAGCAGTTTAGCGGGGGGGCCTGGGAATGAGCAGTTCTTC. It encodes CASSLAGGPGNEQFF.

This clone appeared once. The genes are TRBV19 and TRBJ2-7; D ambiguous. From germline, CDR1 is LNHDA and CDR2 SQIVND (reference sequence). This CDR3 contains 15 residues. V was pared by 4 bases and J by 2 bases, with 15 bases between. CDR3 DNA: TGTGCCAGTAGTAAAAGCGAAACAGTGGCCTACGAGCAGTACTTC. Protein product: CASSKSETVAYEQYF.

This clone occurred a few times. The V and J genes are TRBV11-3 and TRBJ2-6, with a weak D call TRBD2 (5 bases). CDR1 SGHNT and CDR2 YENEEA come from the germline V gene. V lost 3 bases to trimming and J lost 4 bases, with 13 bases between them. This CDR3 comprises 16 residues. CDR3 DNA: TGTGCCAGCAGCTTGAAACGAGGGTCCGGGGCCAACGTCCTGACTTTC. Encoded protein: CASSLKRGSGANVLTF.

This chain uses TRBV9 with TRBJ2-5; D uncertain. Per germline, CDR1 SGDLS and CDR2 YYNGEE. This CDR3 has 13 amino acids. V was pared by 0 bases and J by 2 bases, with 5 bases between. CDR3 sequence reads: CASSVESQETQYF. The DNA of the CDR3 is TGTGCCAGCAGCGTAGAAAGTCAAGAGACCCAGTACTTC. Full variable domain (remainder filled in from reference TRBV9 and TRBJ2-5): DSGVTQTPKHLITATGQRVTLRCSPRSGDLSVYWYQQSLDQGLQFLIQYYNGEERAKGNILERFSAQQFPDLHSELNLSSLELGDSALYFCASSVESQETQYFGPGTRLLVL.

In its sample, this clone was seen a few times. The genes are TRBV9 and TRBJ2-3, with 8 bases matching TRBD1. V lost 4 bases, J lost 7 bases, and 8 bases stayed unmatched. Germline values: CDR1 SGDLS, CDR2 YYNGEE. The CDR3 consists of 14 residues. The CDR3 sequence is CASSLAGGAYTQYF. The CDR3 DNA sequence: TGTGCCAGCAGCCTTGCAGGGGGCGCCTATACGCAGTATTTT.

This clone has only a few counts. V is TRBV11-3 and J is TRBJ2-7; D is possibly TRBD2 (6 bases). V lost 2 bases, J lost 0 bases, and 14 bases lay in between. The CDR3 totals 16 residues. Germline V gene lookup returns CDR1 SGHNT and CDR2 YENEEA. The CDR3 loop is CASSLNPGGYSYEQYF. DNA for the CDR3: TGTGCCAGCAGCTTAAATCCTGGGGGGTACTCCTACGAGCAGTACTTC.

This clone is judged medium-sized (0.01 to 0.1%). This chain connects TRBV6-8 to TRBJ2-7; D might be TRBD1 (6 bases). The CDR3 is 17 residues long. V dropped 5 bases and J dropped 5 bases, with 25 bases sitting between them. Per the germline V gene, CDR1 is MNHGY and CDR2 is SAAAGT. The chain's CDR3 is CASSGGHGQGKRNEQYF. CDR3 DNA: TGTGCCAGCAGTGGTGGTCATGGGCAGGGGAAAAGGAACGAGCAGTACTTC.

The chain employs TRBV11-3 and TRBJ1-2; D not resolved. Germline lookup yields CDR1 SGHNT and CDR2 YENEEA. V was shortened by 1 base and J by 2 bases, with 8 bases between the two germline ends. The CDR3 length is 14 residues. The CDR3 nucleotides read TGTGCCAGCAGCTTAGGTTGGCAGAACTATGGCTACACCTTC. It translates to CASSLGWQNYGYTF.

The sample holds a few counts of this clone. Here the CDR3 reads CASSNTLDSYSGNTIYF. The CDR3 DNA is TGTGCCAGCAGTAACACCCTCGACAGCTACTCTGGAAACACCATATATTTT. The V and J genes are TRBV6-8 and TRBJ1-3; TRBD1 might be the D (5 bases). The ends were cut back, 5 bases at V and 0 bases at J, with 17 bases in the middle. Germline CDR1 reads MNHGY; CDR2 reads SAAAGT. The CDR3 totals 17 residues.

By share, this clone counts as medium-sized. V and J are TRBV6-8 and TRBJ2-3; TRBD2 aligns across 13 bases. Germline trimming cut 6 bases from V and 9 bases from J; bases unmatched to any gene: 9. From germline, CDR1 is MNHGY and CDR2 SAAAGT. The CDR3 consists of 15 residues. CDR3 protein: CASRLTSGGPFTQYF. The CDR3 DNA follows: TGTGCCAGCAGGCTGACTAGCGGGGGGCCCTTCACGCAGTATTTT.

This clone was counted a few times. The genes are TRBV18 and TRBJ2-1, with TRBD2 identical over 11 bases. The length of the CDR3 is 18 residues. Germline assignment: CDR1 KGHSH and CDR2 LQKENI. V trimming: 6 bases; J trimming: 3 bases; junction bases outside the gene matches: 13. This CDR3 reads CASSSSGSSGRFYNEQFF. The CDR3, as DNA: TGTGCCAGCTCGTCCTCGGGTTCTAGCGGGAGGTTCTACAATGAGCAGTTCTTC.